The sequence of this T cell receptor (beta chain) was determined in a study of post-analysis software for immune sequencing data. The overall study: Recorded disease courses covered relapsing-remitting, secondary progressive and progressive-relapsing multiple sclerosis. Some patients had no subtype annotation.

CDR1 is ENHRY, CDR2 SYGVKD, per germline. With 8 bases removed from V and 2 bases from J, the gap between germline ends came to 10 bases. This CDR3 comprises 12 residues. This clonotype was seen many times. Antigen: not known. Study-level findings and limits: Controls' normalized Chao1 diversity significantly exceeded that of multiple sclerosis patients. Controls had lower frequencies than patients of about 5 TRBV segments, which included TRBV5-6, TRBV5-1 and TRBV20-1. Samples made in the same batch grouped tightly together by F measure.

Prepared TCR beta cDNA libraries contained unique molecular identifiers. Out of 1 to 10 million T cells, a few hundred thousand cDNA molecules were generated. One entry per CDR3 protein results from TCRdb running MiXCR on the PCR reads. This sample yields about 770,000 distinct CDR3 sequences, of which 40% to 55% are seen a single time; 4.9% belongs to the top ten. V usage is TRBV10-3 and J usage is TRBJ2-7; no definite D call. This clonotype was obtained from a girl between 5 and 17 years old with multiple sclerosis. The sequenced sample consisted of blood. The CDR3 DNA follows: TGTGCCATCTCTACTGGGGCCTACGAGCAGTACTTC. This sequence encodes CAISTGAYEQYF.